This TCR beta chain was recorded in a study of CD8+ T cells in alopecia areata. Germline CDR1 reads MNHEY; CDR2 reads SVGAGI. CDR3 length: 14 residues. Losses at the gene ends were 4 bases for V and 2 bases for J; bases not matched to a gene: 4. In each case, RNA was isolated and then reverse transcribed into cDNA as the sequencing template. Assay: immunoSEQ multiplex PCR; the TCRdb copy retains only in-frame clones and omits some. The table includes about 270,000 clones, 50% to 75% detected once. Broader study findings: Persistence in scalp and blood during tofacitinib was observed for many expanded lesional clones. Having just one nonresponder leaves the connection between baseline CD8+ expansion and response unresolved.

This clone was picked up a small number of times. Its antigen is not identified. Indicated treatment: oral pan-JAK inhibitor, 5-10 mg twice daily. Alopecia areata patients gave lesional scalp punch biopsies and peripheral blood samples. Sample: CD4+ T cells sorted from blood, taken around week 52, from a patient treated with tofacitinib. The sequence derives from a human donor with alopecia areata. V gene TRBV6-5 combines with J gene TRBJ1-2; 7 nucleotides agree with TRBD1. CDR3 loop: CASSSTGSNYGYTF. CDR3 nucleotide sequence: TGTGCCAGCAGTTCGACAGGGAGCAACTATGGCTACACCTTC.